This TCR beta chain emerged from a study of control samples from healthy donors and cancer patients. This clone was observed a single time. Sequencing used immunoSEQ multiplex PCR; TCRdb keeps in-frame clones, though not all of them. Among approximately 110,000 clones listed, approximately 90% were seen once. Sequenced input: blood. The receptor's source is a woman aged 50 to 65 in good health.

The CDR3 DNA reads TGTGCCAGCAGCAAAACGGGGAGGGGACCATTCTTAGATACGCAGTATTTT. It codes for CASSKTGRGPFLDTQYF. The V and J genes are TRBV21-1 and TRBJ2-3; TRBD2 reflects the table's D call only, with no check against the DNA. TRBV21-1 is designated a pseudogene. The CDR3 is made up of 17 amino acids.